The rows below give T cell receptor beta chains drawn from one sample of a study of T cell responses to AZD1222 COVID-19 vaccine. Generated by immunoSEQ multiplex PCR, the TCRdb table keeps only in-frame clones and is missing some. The sample lists 140,000 to 150,000 clones; about 90% were seen once. The sequences come from peripheral blood, collected on day 0 of MenACWY control vaccination. These receptors came from an adult in good health. Each CDR3 is given with its conserved first and last residue. Fields, in order: clone size, J gene, V gene, D gene, CDR3 DNA, CDR3 protein. D genes are given only for firm matches. Rows give clone size only sometimes, using once, few, many, or a class for an expanded clone.

clone size: few
J gene: TRBJ1-3
V gene: TRBV7-6
D gene: NA
CDR3 DNA: TGTGCCAGCAGCGACCACAGGGACGTCTATGGAAACACCATATATTTT
CDR3 protein: CASSDHRDVYGNTIYF

clone size: NA
J gene: TRBJ1-2
V gene: TRBV29-1
D gene: NA
CDR3 DNA: TGCAGCGTTGAACAGCCCGCGGGGCCTGGCTACACCTTC
CDR3 protein: CSVEQPAGPGYTF

clone size: NA
J gene: TRBJ1-3
V gene: TRBV18
D gene: NA
CDR3 DNA: TGTGCCAGCTCACCGAGGACGGGCTCTGGAAACACCATATATTTT
CDR3 protein: CASSPRTGSGNTIYF

clone size: NA
J gene: TRBJ2-1
V gene: TRBV3-1/TRBV3-2
D gene: TRBD2
CDR3 DNA: TGTGCCAGCAGCCATGGACTAGCCCGTAATGAGCAGTTCTTC
CDR3 protein: CASSHGLARNEQFF

clone size: NA
J gene: TRBJ2-7
V gene: TRBV19
D gene: NA
CDR3 DNA: TGTGCCAGTAGTATTCGGGGGCACAAAGGGGAGCAGTACTTC
CDR3 protein: CASSIRGHKGEQYF

clone size: NA
J gene: TRBJ1-2
V gene: TRBV19
D gene: NA
CDR3 DNA: TGTGCCAGTAGTATAAGGGGAAGCTATGGCTACACCTTC
CDR3 protein: CASSIRGSYGYTF

clone size: NA
J gene: TRBJ1-2
V gene: TRBV6-5
D gene: NA
CDR3 DNA: TGTGCCAGCAGTCGACAGGACCTCTATGGCTACACCTTC
CDR3 protein: CASSRQDLYGYTF

clone size: NA
J gene: TRBJ1-3
V gene: TRBV4-1
D gene: NA
CDR3 DNA: TGCGCCAGCAGCCAAGGGGGCCTGCCCTCTGGAAACACCATATATTTT
CDR3 protein: CASSQGGLPSGNTIYF

clone size: NA
J gene: TRBJ1-5
V gene: TRBV28
D gene: TRBD1
CDR3 DNA: TGTGCCAGCAGTTTTGGGACAGGGGACAGCAATCAGCCCCAGCATTTT
CDR3 protein: CASSFGTGDSNQPQHF

clone size: few
J gene: TRBJ2-1
V gene: TRBV19
D gene: TRBD2
CDR3 DNA: TGTGCCAGTAGTACCCCGGGGGGGAGCTCCTACAATGAGCAGTTCTTC
CDR3 protein: CASSTPGGSSYNEQFF

clone size: NA
J gene: TRBJ2-3
V gene: TRBV5-1
D gene: TRBD2
CDR3 DNA: TGCGCCAGCAGTCGGATAGCGGGAGGCGCAGATACGCAGTATTTT
CDR3 protein: CASSRIAGGADTQYF

clone size: NA
J gene: TRBJ2-5
V gene: TRBV4-1
D gene: NA
CDR3 DNA: TGCGCCAGCAGCCAAGATAAGGAGACCCAGTACTTC
CDR3 protein: CASSQDKETQYF

clone size: NA
J gene: TRBJ2-5
V gene: TRBV4-1
D gene: NA
CDR3 DNA: TGCGCCAGCAGCCAAGGGGCAGCTCGATTGCAAGAGACCCAGTACTTC
CDR3 protein: CASSQGAARLQETQYF

clone size: few
J gene: TRBJ2-7
V gene: TRBV7-5
D gene: NA
CDR3 DNA: TGTGCCAGAAGCTTCCTGAGCTCCTACGAGCAGTACTTC
CDR3 protein: CARSFLSSYEQYF

clone size: once
J gene: TRBJ2-5
V gene: TRBV14
D gene: TRBD2
CDR3 DNA: TGTGCCAGCAGCCAGTGGACTAGCGGGGGTAGAGAGACCCAGTACTTC
CDR3 protein: CASSQWTSGGRETQYF

clone size: NA
J gene: TRBJ2-1
V gene: TRBV15
D gene: NA
CDR3 DNA: TGTGCCACCAGCAGACAGGTTGAGGACGGTGAGCAGTTCTTC
CDR3 protein: CATSRQVEDGEQFF

clone size: NA
J gene: TRBJ2-1
V gene: TRBV18
D gene: TRBD2
CDR3 DNA: TGTGCCAGCTCACCGGGGCTAGCGGGAGATAATGAGCAGTTCTTC
CDR3 protein: CASSPGLAGDNEQFF

clone size: NA
J gene: TRBJ1-1
V gene: TRBV5-4
D gene: NA
CDR3 DNA: TGTGCCAGCAGCAAGGGCCGATTTGGGGACTCTGAAGCTTTCTTT
CDR3 protein: CASSKGRFGDSEAFF

clone size: NA
J gene: TRBJ2-1
V gene: TRBV7-6
D gene: TRBD2
CDR3 DNA: TGTGCCAGCAGTTCCCAAGCGGGGGAGCTCTACAATGAGCAGTTCTTC
CDR3 protein: CASSSQAGELYNEQFF

clone size: NA
J gene: TRBJ1-5
V gene: TRBV6-5
D gene: NA
CDR3 DNA: TGTGCCAGCAGACCATGGACAGCTAGCAATCAGCCCCAGCATTTT
CDR3 protein: CASRPWTASNQPQHF

clone size: NA
J gene: TRBJ2-2
V gene: TRBV6-4
D gene: TRBD2
CDR3 DNA: TGTGCCAGCAGTGACTCGATGGGCGGGAGTGTCGGGGAGCTGTTTTTT
CDR3 protein: CASSDSMGGSVGELFF

clone size: NA
J gene: TRBJ2-1
V gene: TRBV19
D gene: NA
CDR3 DNA: TGTGCCACCAGAGGGGGGCGACGAGAAGCGTCCTACAATGAGCAGTTCTTC
CDR3 protein: CATRGGRREASYNEQFF

clone size: NA
J gene: TRBJ1-3
V gene: TRBV28
D gene: NA
CDR3 DNA: TGTGCCAGCACGGCAGTCCGGGGAAACACCATATATTTT
CDR3 protein: CASTAVRGNTIYF

clone size: NA
J gene: TRBJ2-2
V gene: TRBV14
D gene: NA
CDR3 DNA: TGTGCCAGCAGCCGTAGATTGGCCGGGGAGCTGTTTTTT
CDR3 protein: CASSRRLAGELFF

clone size: NA
J gene: TRBJ2-7
V gene: TRBV6-5
D gene: TRBD1
CDR3 DNA: TGTGCCAGCACTCTGAGGACAGGGGCGTCGGGAGAGCAGTACTTC
CDR3 protein: CASTLRTGASGEQYF

clone size: NA
J gene: TRBJ2-4
V gene: TRBV6-2/TRBV6-3
D gene: TRBD2
CDR3 DNA: TGTGCCAGCAGTTACTCGAGGCGGGAGGGCGCCAAAAACATTCAGTACTTC
CDR3 protein: CASSYSRREGAKNIQYF

clone size: few
J gene: TRBJ2-7
V gene: TRBV19
D gene: TRBD2
CDR3 DNA: TGTGCCAGTAGTCCCGGACTAGGTGGAGCCTACGAGCAGTACTTC
CDR3 protein: CASSPGLGGAYEQYF

clone size: NA
J gene: TRBJ1-1
V gene: TRBV6-5
D gene: NA
CDR3 DNA: TGTGCCAGCAGCACAGGAAACACTGAAGCTTTCTTT
CDR3 protein: CASSTGNTEAFF

clone size: NA
J gene: TRBJ2-7
V gene: TRBV7-6
D gene: TRBD2
CDR3 DNA: TGTGCCAGCAGCCTAGACCCTAGCGGGAGTGAGCAGTACTTC
CDR3 protein: CASSLDPSGSEQYF

clone size: NA
J gene: TRBJ2-6
V gene: TRBV27
D gene: NA
CDR3 DNA: TGTGCCAGCAGTTTATGGTCTGGGGCCAACGTCCTGACTTTC
CDR3 protein: CASSLWSGANVLTF

clone size: NA
J gene: TRBJ1-6
V gene: TRBV12-3/TRBV12-4
D gene: NA
CDR3 DNA: TGTGCCAGCAGTTGGGGCCGTTCACCCCTCCACTTT
CDR3 protein: CASSWGRSPLHF

clone size: NA
J gene: TRBJ1-5
V gene: TRBV23-1
D gene: NA
CDR3 DNA: TGCGCCAGCAGTCATCGCCCGACAGGTCGCAATCAGCCCCAGCATTTT
CDR3 protein: CASSHRPTGRNQPQHF

clone size: NA
J gene: TRBJ1-2
V gene: TRBV7-8
D gene: NA
CDR3 DNA: TGTGCCAGCAGCCATACCCGGGACGGACTAGGGGGGAACTATGGCTACACCTTC
CDR3 protein: CASSHTRDGLGGNYGYTF

clone size: NA
J gene: TRBJ2-3
V gene: TRBV6-1
D gene: TRBD1
CDR3 DNA: TGTGCCAGCAGTGAAGACCGTCGGGACAGAAAGAAAGCTAGCACAGATACGCAGTATTTT
CDR3 protein: CASSEDRRDRKKASTDTQYF

clone size: NA
J gene: TRBJ2-2
V gene: TRBV7-7
D gene: NA
CDR3 DNA: TGTGCTAGCAGCGTGGCGGCAGGGGAGACCGGGGAGCTGTTTTTT
CDR3 protein: CASSVAAGETGELFF

clone size: NA
J gene: TRBJ1-2
V gene: TRBV7-2
D gene: NA
CDR3 DNA: TGTGCCAGCAGCTTAGACCGTCTGAGGGCTGGTGGCTACACCTTC
CDR3 protein: CASSLDRLRAGGYTF

clone size: NA
J gene: TRBJ1-1
V gene: TRBV19
D gene: NA
CDR3 DNA: TGTGCCAGTAGTATCGTTGGGTACATGAACACTGAAGCTTTCTTT
CDR3 protein: CASSIVGYMNTEAFF

clone size: NA
J gene: TRBJ1-3
V gene: TRBV3-1/TRBV3-2
D gene: NA
CDR3 DNA: TGTGCCAGCAGCCAAGTGGGTGGAGCCTCTGGAAACACCATATATTTT
CDR3 protein: CASSQVGGASGNTIYF

clone size: NA
J gene: TRBJ1-5
V gene: TRBV16
D gene: NA
CDR3 DNA: TGTGCCAGCAGCCACAGGGGTGGCAATCAGCCCCAGCATTTT
CDR3 protein: CASSHRGGNQPQHF

clone size: NA
J gene: TRBJ1-5
V gene: TRBV14
D gene: NA
CDR3 DNA: TGTGCCAGCAGCCAAAATAGCAATCAGCCCCAGCATTTT
CDR3 protein: CASSQNSNQPQHF

clone size: NA
J gene: TRBJ2-7
V gene: TRBV19
D gene: NA
CDR3 DNA: TGTGCCAGTAGCCCCGAGGGGAAGTCCCCCTACGAGCAGTACTTC
CDR3 protein: CASSPEGKSPYEQYF

clone size: NA
J gene: TRBJ1-1
V gene: TRBV5-1
D gene: NA
CDR3 DNA: TGCGCCAGCAGCTTGGGTCGGAGGGAAAACACTGAAGCTTTCTTT
CDR3 protein: CASSLGRRENTEAFF

clone size: NA
J gene: TRBJ1-5
V gene: TRBV7-8
D gene: TRBD1
CDR3 DNA: TGTGCCAGCAGCTCCCGGGACAGGGGCAATCAGCCCCAGCATTTT
CDR3 protein: CASSSRDRGNQPQHF

clone size: NA
J gene: TRBJ1-1
V gene: TRBV25-1
D gene: NA
CDR3 DNA: TGTGCCACGGAGGGTACTGAAGCTTTCTTT
CDR3 protein: CATEGTEAFF

clone size: NA
J gene: TRBJ1-2
V gene: TRBV28
D gene: NA
CDR3 DNA: TGTGCCAGCAGTTTACAGGGCCTGGGCTACACCTTC
CDR3 protein: CASSLQGLGYTF

clone size: once
J gene: TRBJ1-3
V gene: TRBV7-3
D gene: NA
CDR3 DNA: TGTGCCAGCAGCTTAAATCCTTCTGGAAACACCATATATTTT
CDR3 protein: CASSLNPSGNTIYF

clone size: NA
J gene: TRBJ2-7
V gene: TRBV27
D gene: TRBD1
CDR3 DNA: TGTGCCAGCAGTCCGACAGGGCTCTACGAGCAGTACTTC
CDR3 protein: CASSPTGLYEQYF

clone size: NA
J gene: TRBJ1-2
V gene: TRBV6-5
D gene: NA
CDR3 DNA: TGTGCCAGCATATTGGGACGCTTCTCGAACTATGGCTACACCTTC
CDR3 protein: CASILGRFSNYGYTF